Listed below are T cell receptor beta chains from one sample, sequenced in a study of blood T cell repertoires in COVID-19. The assay was immunoSEQ multiplex PCR, and TCRdb's table has in-frame clones only and misses some. Here the sample spans fewer than 150,000 clones, 70% to 90% being singletons. Sequenced material: peripheral blood. The receptors here all came from a man in his forties or fifties with acute or convalescent COVID-19. The CDR3 runs from the conserved cysteine through the conserved F or W. D genes are given only for firm matches. The size entry is marked missing in some rows and otherwise reads once, few, many or a size class.

D gene,V gene,J gene,clone size,CDR3 protein,CDR3 DNA
NA,TRBV13,TRBJ1-1,NA,CASSFRRDTGTEAFF,TGTGCCAGCAGCTTTCGCCGGGACACAGGCACTGAAGCTTTCTTT
NA,TRBV24-1,TRBJ2-1,NA,CATSDLTGRGDNEQFF,TGTGCCACCAGTGATTTAACAGGGCGTGGTGACAATGAGCAGTTCTTC
TRBD1,TRBV3-1/TRBV3-2,TRBJ1-5,NA,CASSFGTDNQPQHF,TGTGCCAGCAGTTTCGGGACAGACAATCAGCCCCAGCATTTT
TRBD2,TRBV5-4,TRBJ2-3,NA,CASSDGRSSTDTQYF,TGTGCCAGCAGCGACGGGAGGAGCAGCACAGATACGCAGTATTTT
TRBD1,TRBV11-2,TRBJ2-7,few,CASSLGWLRDRAHEQYF,TGTGCCAGCAGCTTAGGTTGGTTGAGGGACAGGGCCCACGAGCAGTACTTC
NA,TRBV18,TRBJ1-5,NA,CASSPIFAGSVSDQPQHF,TGTGCCAGCTCACCCATTTTCGCGGGCTCTGTAAGTGATCAGCCCCAGCATTTT
NA,TRBV7-2,TRBJ1-2,NA,CASSLGQVSNYGYTF,TGTGCCAGCAGCTTAGGACAAGTCTCTAACTATGGCTACACCTTC
NA,TRBV24-1,TRBJ1-5,NA,CATSEGGGRNQPQHF,TGTGCCACCAGTGAGGGGGGAGGTCGCAATCAGCCCCAGCATTTT
TRBD1,TRBV3-1/TRBV3-2,TRBJ1-4,NA,CASSQEGQGVREEKLFF,TGTGCCAGCAGCCAAGAAGGTCAGGGGGTAAGGGAAGAAAAACTGTTTTTT
TRBD1,TRBV11-3,TRBJ2-6,once,CASSGQGSGANVLTF,TGTGCCAGCAGCGGACAGGGCTCTGGGGCCAACGTCCTGACTTTC
NA,TRBV4-1,TRBJ2-7,NA,CASSQLAGNLYEQYF,TGCGCCAGCAGCCAACTCGCAGGGAACCTCTACGAGCAGTACTTC
TRBD1,TRBV5-1,TRBJ2-1,once,CASRAGTGGGYNEQFF,TGCGCCAGCAGAGCCGGGACAGGGGGCGGGTACAATGAGCAGTTCTTC